This TCR beta chain was sequenced in a study of OX40 agonist ivuxolimab in advanced cancers. Regarding this clone: Its antigen is currently unknown.

This CDR3 has 14 amino acids. Germline V CDR1 and CDR2: SGHTS, YDEGEE. The V gene lost 2 bases and the J gene lost 4 bases, with 10 bases spanning the gap. Overall study results and limits: The average count of expanded clones was higher among CD8+ T cells than among CD4+.

Method: immunoSEQ multiplex PCR; TCRdb's copy keeps in-frame clones and lacks some. The sample contains under 70,000 clones, around 84% of which appear only once. This receptor was identified in an adult with an advanced solid tumor such as melanoma, head and neck, liver or kidney cancer. The specimen was CD4+ or CD8+ T cells sorted from blood, collected in a trial of the OX40 agonist ivuxolimab. The V call is TRBV5-8, the J call TRBJ1-5, with D maybe TRBD1 (5 bases). CDR3 DNA: TGTGCCAGCAGCTTTGGGGGGGTAAATCAGCCCCAGCATTTT. Its translation: CASSFGGVNQPQHF.